The clone carrying this TCR beta chain has ten or more counts. Its specificity is unknown. The data were taken from a study of T-cell reconstitution after alpha-beta-depleted transplantation in children. Trimming pared 1 base from V and 4 bases from J, leaving 10 bases between. There are 15 residues in the CDR3. The TCRbeta library incorporated unique molecular identifiers. TCRdb reprocessed the PCR reads with MiXCR, giving one entry per CDR3 protein. The sample lists 250,000 to 300,000 distinct CDR3 sequences; 6.5% to 9% were seen once. Study conclusions and caveats: T-cell counts and diversity at one year post-transplant came mainly from newly produced T cells.

The material was peripheral blood, obtained 360 days after TCRalphabeta/CD19-depleted stem cell transplant. This receptor was obtained from a female patient aged 2-9 years who had a stem cell transplant for Fanconi anemia, so the T cells may come from the graft donor. The V call is TRBV12-3 or TRBV12-4, the J call TRBJ2-2; D is ambiguous. The CDR3 nucleotides are TGTGCCAGCAGTTTAGACAGTCTTCTCACCGGGGAGCTGTTTTTT. This translates into CASSLDSLLTGELFF.